Listed below are T cell receptor beta chains from one sample, sequenced in a study of cytomegalovirus exposure and HLA in healthy donors. The method was immunoSEQ multiplex PCR; TCRdb's version includes in-frame clones alone and lacks a portion of them. The sample carries approximately 90,000 clones, 76% recorded once. The sample consisted of PBMCs. Receptors were obtained from a man in his forties or fifties in good health and CMV-seronegative. Both conserved end residues are part of each CDR3. A D gene is named only where the DNA matches it firmly. The listing skips clone size in some rows; elsewhere it reads once, few, many or a size class.

- | TRBJ2-7 | TRBD1 | TRBV5-4 | 17 | CASSSMGAGTAYYEQYF | TGTGCCAGCAGCTCCATGGGGGCCGGGACAGCATACTACGAGCAGTACTTC
few | TRBJ1-3 | - | TRBV4-1 | 15 | CASSHQNRVVDTIYF | TGCGCCAGCAGCCACCAAAACAGGGTTGTGGACACCATATATTTT
- | TRBJ2-7 | TRBD2 | TRBV4-1 | 14 | CASSQAGLVYEQYF | TGCGCCAGCAGCCAAGCGGGACTAGTCTACGAGCAGTACTTC
- | TRBJ2-5 | TRBD1 | TRBV5-8 | 16 | CASSLVGRGYQETQYF | TGTGCCAGCAGCTTGGTGGGCAGGGGGTACCAAGAGACCCAGTACTTC
- | TRBJ2-7 | TRBD2 | TRBV7-9 | 16 | CASSTAPGTSAYEQYF | TGTGCCAGCAGCACCGCCCCCGGGACTAGCGCCTACGAGCAGTACTTC
- | TRBJ1-3 | TRBD1 | TRBV7-9 | 15 | CASSSTGGGGNTIYF | TGTGCCAGCAGCTCTACAGGGGGTGGTGGAAACACCATATATTTT
- | TRBJ2-3 | - | TRBV7-3 | 14 | CASSLGGAKDTQYF | TGTGCCAGCAGCTTGGGGGGGGCTAAAGATACGCAGTATTTT
- | TRBJ2-1 | - | TRBV5-1 | 14 | CASSGGALYNEQFF | TGCGCCAGCAGCGGGGGGGCTCTCTACAATGAGCAGTTCTTC
- | TRBJ2-7 | TRBD1 | TRBV7-9 | 15 | CASSPRDRESGEQYF | TGTGCCAGCAGCCCCCGGGACAGGGAGTCCGGCGAGCAGTACTTC
- | TRBJ1-1 | TRBD1 | TRBV7-6 | 15 | CASSPPGTANTEAFF | TGTGCCAGCAGCCCTCCCGGGACAGCTAACACTGAAGCTTTCTTT
- | TRBJ2-1 | - | TRBV5-6 | 15 | CASSFGQGPYNEQFF | TGTGCCAGCAGCTTTGGCCAGGGCCCCTACAATGAGCAGTTCTTC
- | TRBJ1-1 | - | TRBV11-1 | 12 | CASSLQVTEAFF | TGTGCCAGCAGCTTACAGGTCACTGAAGCTTTCTTT
- | TRBJ1-5 | - | TRBV6-4 | 13 | CASSINSNQPQHF | TGTGCCAGCAGCATCAATAGCAATCAGCCCCAGCATTTT
- | TRBJ2-1 | - | TRBV30 | 12 | CAWSLMENEQFF | TGTGCCTGGAGCCTAATGGAGAATGAGCAGTTCTTC
- | TRBJ1-4 | - | TRBV6-1 | 13 | CASREGSLEKLFF | TGTGCCTCTAGAGAGGGATCCCTGGAAAAACTGTTTTTT
- | TRBJ1-4 | - | TRBV28 | 15 | CAGSLRLGQYEKLFF | TGTGCCGGCAGTTTAAGGTTGGGGCAGTATGAAAAACTGTTTTTT
once | TRBJ1-6 | - | TRBV7-2 | 14 | CASSQRGIGSPLHF | TGTGCCAGCAGCCAAAGGGGCATCGGTTCACCCCTCCACTTT
- | TRBJ2-5 | - | TRBV6-5 | 13 | CASSPPQGFSQYF | TGTGCCAGCAGTCCCCCTCAGGGGTTTTCGCAGTACTTC
once | TRBJ1-4 | TRBD1 | TRBV9 | 17 | CASSPFGTGTTNEKLFF | TGTGCCAGCAGCCCCTTCGGGACAGGGACAACTAATGAAAAACTGTTTTTT
- | TRBJ1-3 | - | TRBV5-5 | 19 | CASSFTGITMTASGNTIYF | TGTGCCAGCAGCTTCACAGGAATCACTATGACGGCGTCTGGAAACACCATATATTTT
- | TRBJ1-5 | TRBD1 | TRBV27 | 14 | CASSPTGGNQPQHF | TGTGCCAGCAGTCCTACAGGGGGCAATCAGCCCCAGCATTTT
- | TRBJ1-3 | TRBD1 | TRBV28 | 17 | CASSLAGTGVIGNTIYF | TGTGCCAGCAGTTTGGCCGGGACAGGGGTAATTGGAAACACCATATATTTT